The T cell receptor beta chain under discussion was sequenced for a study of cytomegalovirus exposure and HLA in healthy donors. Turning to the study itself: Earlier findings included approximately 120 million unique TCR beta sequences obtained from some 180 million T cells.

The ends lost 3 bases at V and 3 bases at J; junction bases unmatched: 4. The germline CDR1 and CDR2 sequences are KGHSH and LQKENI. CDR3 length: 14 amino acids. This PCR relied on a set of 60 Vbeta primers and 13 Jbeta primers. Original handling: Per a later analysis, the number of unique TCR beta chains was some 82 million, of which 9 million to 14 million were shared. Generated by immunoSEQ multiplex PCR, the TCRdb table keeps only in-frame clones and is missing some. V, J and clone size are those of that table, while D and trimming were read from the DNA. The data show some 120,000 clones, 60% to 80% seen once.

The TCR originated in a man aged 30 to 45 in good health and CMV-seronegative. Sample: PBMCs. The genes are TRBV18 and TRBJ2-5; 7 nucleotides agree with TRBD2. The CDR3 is CASSPGGEEETQYF. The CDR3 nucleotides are TGTGCCAGCTCACCGGGGGGGGAGGAAGAGACCCAGTACTTC.